This T cell receptor beta chain was observed in a study of identical twins (dated by TCRdb to 2016 to 2017). Regarding the complete study: To test whether fetal clonotypes persist, the study used deep sequencing on TCR alpha and beta repertoires from monozygotic twins, unrelated adults of various ages, and cord blood. Replicate twin experiments were performed at different times using different library preparation protocols to rule out contamination.

In this sample, this clonotype turned up many times. Its antigen specificity is not known. No much larger clone exists at a distance of one base, and base qualities are not known. The paper as a whole reports these results and caveats: Out-of-frame TCR alpha sharing in monozygotic twins was systematically underestimated by recombination models, whereas sharing between unrelated individuals was in agreement with the recombination models. Conclusions relied on cross-sectional statistical analysis, since the same donors could not be followed over many years. Fewer insertions were carried by abundant cord blood beta clonotypes; a weaker similar trend was observed in young adult naive repertoires, while no such trend was observed in memory repertoires. Zero-insertion analyses could be partly confounded by invariant T cells such as MAIT and iNKT, although diverse VJ usage argued against such confounding for most clonotypes. Out-of-frame TCR alpha sequences shared between twins showed an excess of low generation-probability sequences compared with coincidental sharing between unrelated individuals. A weaker excess of twin sharing was found in beta out-of-frame sequences because the signal-to-noise ratio was lowered by fewer shared sequences.

All donors were healthy Caucasians. Three pairs of female monozygotic twins, all aged roughly 18 to 29 years, were included in the twin cohort. Positive isolation kits from Invitrogen were used to isolate the CD4+ and CD8+ T cell populations. Libraries were made using 5' RACE. Sequencing relied on an Illumina HiSeq 2000. A universal primer binding site was added through template switching, and the final cDNA carried a unique molecular identifier so that TCR cDNA molecules could be counted accurately. First-strand cDNA for TCR alpha and beta chains was synthesized from specific primers in the conserved constant-segment region. To control for contamination, every cDNA library carried two barcodes: a SMART-Mk sample barcode plus Illumina barcodes. TruSeq adapter sequences along with Illumina sample barcodes were introduced in two successive PCR steps. TCR alpha and beta cDNA libraries were sequenced on the Illumina HiSeq platform with custom primers. The study's own analysis went as follows. Unique molecular identifiers were extracted from raw reads with MiGEC, and CDR3 positions were determined with MiXCR. Recombination models were inferred per individual with the repgenHMM and IGoR tools using an EM algorithm. The analysis of shared clonotypes was done with the tcR package in R, with sharing normalized by the product of cloneset sizes. Out-of-frame nonproductive sequences were analyzed to study raw recombination free of thymic and clonal selection effects. TCRdb applied fastp at Q25 and MiXCR to the public reads, then kept only in-frame beta chains. Identical CDR3 protein sequences are pooled into one entry, listed with their most common genes and DNA. V and J calls and clone size were set by TCRdb, not the authors. The sample has under 250,000 distinct CDR3 sequences on record, 7.5% of them singletons. The ten largest clones capture less than 6.5% of the sample.

These data were also reused for a study on yellow fever vaccine responses in identical twins. Per that second paper: According to the authors, the vaccine-induced T cell response in identical twins seemed to be partly convergent and partly specific to each individual. The study precisely tracked vaccine-responding T cell clones in identical twins.

The source is a woman younger than 35 in good health. Sequenced material: CD8+ T cells sorted from blood.

The CDR3: CASSHTGTDVEQPQHF. In nucleotides, the sequence is TGTGCCAGCAGCCATACCGGGACAGACGTCGAGCAGCCCCAGCATTTT. The chain is encoded by TRBV7-8 joined to TRBJ1-5; 7 bases in the junction line up with TRBD1. From V the trimming removes 5 bases and from J it removes 7 bases, while the gene matches leave 14 bases of the junction unaccounted for. The CDR3 has 16 amino acids, counting the end cysteine and phenylalanine. Solely the CDR3 DNA is kept, with 48 bases framed from the first base. The germline V gene supplies CDR1 SGHVS and CDR2 FQNEAQ.